Included here is one T cell receptor (beta chain) sequence, with context. No antigen is known for it. In the PCR, 60 Vbeta and 13 Jbeta primers were used. TCRdb keeps only in-frame clones here, not all; method: immunoSEQ multiplex PCR. The sample records 150,000 to 190,000 clones, roughly four fifths being singletons. This CDR3 is 14 amino acids long. The germline gives CDR1 MNHEY, CDR2 SVGAGI. The sample belongs to a study of cytomegalovirus exposure and HLA in healthy donors. General study findings and limits: A later analysis revealed that TCR association rates differed between HLA loci, peaking at DRB1 and bottoming out at HLA-C. A classifier reportedly called cytomegalovirus status with high sensitivity and specificity. Later analysis identified several of the most significant clusters that appeared linked to common viral pathogens.

The sequencing sample was made of PBMCs. The receptor comes from a man aged 18-30 years in good health and CMV-seronegative. J is TRBJ2-5 and V is TRBV6-5; the D gene is possibly TRBD2 (5 bases). The assigned J gene may be wrong: the sequence end matches TRBJ2-7 better. CDR3 residues: CASSHTGISGEQYF. The CDR3 nucleotides are TGTGCCAGCAGTCACACCGGGATTAGTGGCGAGCAGTACTTC.